Sequencing of this T cell receptor (beta chain) was carried out in a study of T-cell reconstitution after alpha-beta-depleted transplantation in children. Germline lookup yields CDR1 DFQATT and CDR2 SNEGSKA (reference sequence). V was pared by 3 bases and J by 7 bases, with 19 bases between. The CDR3 spans 15 residues. The TCRbeta library was prepared with unique molecular identifiers. TCRdb processed the PCR reads anew with MiXCR; each CDR3 protein has one entry. The sample lists about 500,000 distinct CDR3 sequences, around a third seen once, with 2% to 3% in the top ten. The rearrangement joins TRBV20-1 to TRBJ1-5; no reliable D call. Source: PBMCs from the stem cell graft donor, taken from the stem cell graft. The TCR sequence derives from a human donor who donated a stem cell graft to a child with aplastic anemia. CDR3 sequence reads: CSASISPAAGQPQHF. The CDR3 region has the DNA TGCAGTGCTAGTATTTCGCCCGCAGCCGGGCAGCCCCAGCATTTT.